The clone carrying this T cell receptor (beta chain) was detected many times. Antigen specificity is unknown. From RNA, the CDR3 regions of TCR beta chains were amplified and sequenced. Second-round multiplex PCR came after a first-round RT-PCR that employed HTBI primers. TCRdb fed the multiplex PCR reads into MiXCR, producing one record per CDR3 protein. The sample consists of about 550,000 distinct CDR3 sequences, 35% to 40% of them appearing once. The authors enrolled newly diagnosed hyperthyroidism patients aged 18 to 65 with under 2 months' duration. J was trimmed by 7 bases and V by 5 bases; bases with no gene match: 10. This CDR3 has 13 residues. Germline loops: CDR1 DFQATT, CDR2 SNEGSKA (reference sequence). These data belong to a study of Graves' ophthalmopathy and Graves' hyperthyroidism. Background on the study: By definition, stable hyperthyroidism involved no ophthalmopathy within 18 months of follow-up. Study-wide points: The model's prediction of ophthalmopathy progression had 65% to 71% sensitivity and approximately 72% specificity.

The V call is TRBV20-1, the J call TRBJ2-5; TRBD1 matches 7 bases. Sequenced: peripheral blood or thyroid tissue (not recorded which). The clonotype was recovered from an adult man with Graves' hyperthyroidism. The CDR3 spells CSASTGFERTQYF. The CDR3 DNA reads TGCAGTGCTTCGACAGGGTTCGAGAGGACCCAGTACTTC.